This entry lists 3 T cell receptor beta chains sequenced from one sample in a study of spatial heterogeneity in lung cancer. Time point of the sample: sample taken at primary tumor resection. Each CDR3 protein is one row after TCRdb ran MiXCR on the 5' RACE reads. The sample consists of approximately 8,800 distinct CDR3 sequences, 5% to 6% of them appearing once. For these receptors, no antigen is known. General study points: Tumoral mutation counts were tracked by counts of expanded intratumoral alpha and beta TCRs.

The sequences come from lung tumor tissue, collected at surgery. The source of these receptors is a male donor with early-stage non-small cell lung cancer.

This clonotype is medium-sized within its sample. This chain connects TRBV5-1 to TRBJ1-2; D is uncertain. V was shortened by 4 bases and J by 3 bases, with 10 bases between the two germline ends. The CDR3 consists of 13 residues. Germline-derived CDR1 and CDR2 are SGHRS and YFSETQ. For the CDR3, the DNA is TGCGCCAGCAGCGACTTAGTCGACTATGGCTACACCTTC. Amino acids: CASSDLVDYGYTF.

This clonotype was counted between two and nine times. CDR3 sequence: CASTPRGQGAHQPQHF. The DNA for the CDR3 is TGTGCCAGCACCCCGCGGGGACAGGGGGCCCATCAGCCCCAGCATTTT. J is TRBJ1-5 and V is TRBV28; TRBD1 agrees at 12 bases. Germline V gives CDR1 MDHEN, CDR2 SYDVKM. This CDR3 comprises 16 residues. V lost 7 bases and J lost 5; bases outside the gene matches: 9.

This clonotype was seen ten or more times. This chain links TRBV7-2 with TRBJ2-7, with 9 bases identical to TRBD2. CDR3 length equals 15 residues. V gave up 5 bases and J gave up 3 bases; unmatched junction bases: 8. Germline CDR1 and CDR2: SGHTA and FQGNSA. In nucleotides, the CDR3 is TGTGCCAGCAGCCTAGATGGGACTAGCTTCTACGAGCAGTACTTC. Protein: CASSLDGTSFYEQYF.